These 2 T cell receptor beta chains were all obtained from the same sample, sequenced in a study of T cell responses to AZD1222 COVID-19 vaccine. Sequencing was performed with immunoSEQ multiplex PCR; in TCRdb, only in-frame clones are kept and a portion is missing. The profile shows 90,000 to 130,000 clones, about 86% of them singletons. The sample here was peripheral blood, taken on day 0 of AZD1222 vaccination. These receptors were obtained from an adult in good health.

This clone has only one observation. The chain has TRBV12-5 and TRBJ2-5, with D possibly matching TRBD1 (6 bases). Looked up from germline, CDR1 is LGHNT and CDR2 is FRNRAP. The CDR3 has 12 residues. Deletions cut 10 bases from V and 6 bases from J, with 15 bases between. This CDR3 reads CATSVDSQTQYF. For the CDR3, the DNA is TGTGCTACCTCCGTGGACAGCCAGACCCAGTACTTC.

The rearrangement uses TRBV11-1 and TRBJ1-4, with D unresolved. Trimming took off 8 bases at V and 7 bases at J, with 14 bases between the two ends. The CDR3 loop spans 13 amino acids. Germline CDR1 SGHAT, CDR2 FQDESV (reference sequence). The CDR3 sequence: CASGGFGSEKLFF. The CDR3 coding sequence is TGTGCCAGCGGCGGATTTGGGAGTGAAAAACTGTTTTTT.